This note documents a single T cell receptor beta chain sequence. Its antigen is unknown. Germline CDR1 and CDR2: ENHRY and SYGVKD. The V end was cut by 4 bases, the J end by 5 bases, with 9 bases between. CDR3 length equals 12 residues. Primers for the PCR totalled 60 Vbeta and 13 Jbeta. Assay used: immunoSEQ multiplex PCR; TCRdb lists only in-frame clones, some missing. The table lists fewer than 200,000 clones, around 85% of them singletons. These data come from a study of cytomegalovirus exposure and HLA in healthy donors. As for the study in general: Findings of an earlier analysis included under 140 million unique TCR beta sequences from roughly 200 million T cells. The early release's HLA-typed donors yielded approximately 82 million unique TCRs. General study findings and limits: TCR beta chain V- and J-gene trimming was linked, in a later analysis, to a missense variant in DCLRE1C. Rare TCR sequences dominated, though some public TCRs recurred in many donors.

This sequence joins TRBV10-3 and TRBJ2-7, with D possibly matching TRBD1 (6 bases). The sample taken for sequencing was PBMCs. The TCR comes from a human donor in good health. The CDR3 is CAISVGTNEQYF. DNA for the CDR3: TGTGCCATCAGTGTAGGGACAAACGAGCAGTACTTC.